Sequencing of this T cell receptor beta chain was carried out in a study of cytomegalovirus exposure and HLA in healthy donors. Whole-study context: A later analysis reported the roughly 130 validation repertoires used the same platform as the 550 to 800 first-cohort repertoires.

Measured with immunoSEQ multiplex PCR; TCRdb has only the in-frame clones, and not every one. This table has under 200,000 clones, 86% appearing once. The study, taken as a whole, reports: In a later analysis, first-cohort TCR clusters were found to tend to co-occur in the approximately 110 validation repertoires. Reports showed the classifier diagnosing cytomegalovirus status with high specificity and sensitivity.

The donors were members of the validation cohort, which comprised 120 subjects and was separate from the first cohort of around 700 subjects. As to this clone: The antigen is unknown.

The CDR3 has 14 residues. V lost 0 bases and J lost 2, with 7 bases in between. From germline, CDR1 is LGHNA and CDR2 YSLEER. This receptor was taken from a young woman in good health and CMV-seronegative. Sequencing used PBMCs. The chain uses TRBV4-3 and TRBJ2-5, with D perhaps TRBD1 (5 bases). The CDR3 is CASSQDQGQETQYF. The CDR3 nucleotides read TGCGCCAGCAGCCAAGATCAGGGTCAAGAGACCCAGTACTTC.